What follows are 30 T cell receptor beta chains derived from one specimen sequenced in a study of T-cell reconstitution after alpha-beta-depleted transplantation in children. TCRbeta library preparation incorporated unique molecular identifiers. TCRdb itself ran the PCR reads through MiXCR, one entry per CDR3 protein. The sample has over 450,000 distinct CDR3 sequences, roughly a tenth seen once. Sample: PBMCs, taken before TCRalphabeta/CD19-depleted stem cell transplant. Receptors were obtained from a child aged 2-9 years with inherited bone marrow failure, due to receive a stem cell transplant.

V usage is TRBV6-1 and J usage is TRBJ2-6, with no clear D. Looked up from germline, CDR1 is MNHNS and CDR2 is SASEGT. Trimming stripped 1 base from V and 4 bases from J, with 14 bases between. This CDR3 is 17 amino acids long. The CDR3 DNA follows: TGTGCCAGCAGTGAAGAATTATGGGTACCCGGGGCCAACGTCCTGACTTTC. It is translated as CASSEELWVPGANVLTF.

This chain connects TRBV7-2 to TRBJ2-1; D remains unclear. Germline V CDR1 and CDR2: SGHTA, FQGNSA. Trimming took 0 bases from V and 4 from J, leaving 7 bases between them. CDR3 length: 14 amino acids. The CDR3 DNA follows: TGTGCCAGCAGCTTAGCGGTCCGATACAATGAGCAGTTCTTC. Amino acid sequence: CASSLAVRYNEQFF.

In its sample, this clonotype was seen many times. The chain is built from TRBV5-1 and TRBJ2-7; D possibly corresponds to TRBD2 (5 bases). CDR1 and CDR2 from the germline V gene are SGHRS and YFSETQ. The CDR3 covers 15 residues. Trimming left V 0 bases short and J 5 bases short, with 15 bases between. CDR3: CASSLGFRGPDEQYF. CDR3 bases: TGCGCCAGCAGCTTGGGTTTTCGGGGTCCGGACGAGCAGTACTTC.

As for this clonotype: Germline is not matched at one junction end, which may reflect a read error. The V gene is TRBV12-3 or TRBV12-4, the J gene TRBJ1-2; D possibly corresponds to TRBD1 (5 bases). CDR3 size: 16 residues. CDR3 sequence reads: CASSLGARIGAYGYTF. DNA of the CDR3: TGTGCCAGCAGCTTAGGGGCTAGGATAGGAGCATATGGCTACACCTTC.

This clonotype was seen a handful of times. This rearrangement joins TRBV7-9 to TRBJ2-7; 9 nucleotides match TRBD1. Germline assignment: CDR1 SEHNR and CDR2 FQNEAQ (reference sequence). CDR3 length: 15 amino acids. V gave up 5 bases and J gave up 5 bases; unmatched junction bases: 10. The CDR3 sequence: CASSRTGTGRHEQYF. DNA for the CDR3: TGTGCCAGCAGCCGGACCGGGACAGGGAGGCACGAGCAGTACTTC.

CDR3 nucleotides: TGCAGCGTTGAAGGGGGGGCAGATACGCAGTATTTT. Amino acids: CSVEGGADTQYF. The chain joins TRBV29-1 to TRBJ2-3; D may be TRBD2 (6 bases). This CDR3 region has 12 residues. Germline lookup yields CDR1 SQVTM and CDR2 ANQGSEA. V was trimmed by 1 base and J by 4 bases, leaving 6 bases between them.

As to this clonotype: The junction departs from the called germline gene at one end, perhaps through a read error. The chain links TRBV12-3 or TRBV12-4 to TRBJ1-2, with a possible D match to TRBD1 (5 bases). This CDR3 spans 15 amino acids. CDR3 in amino acids: CASSSSRAGNDGHTF. The CDR3, as DNA: TGTGCCAGCAGTTCCAGCCGGGCAGGGAACGATGGCCACACCTTC.

The table lists this clonotype with many counts. The chain uses TRBV20-1 and TRBJ2-7, with a possible D match to TRBD2 (6 bases). V gave up 7 bases and J gave up 4 bases, with 20 bases separating them. CDR3 size: 14 residues. Germline V gene sequence: CDR1 DFQATT, CDR2 SNEGSKA (reference sequence). CDR3 bases: TGCAGTGTCACGACGACCAGTGGGGGGTACGAGCAGTACTTC. Residues: CSVTTTSGGYEQYF.

This chain links TRBV29-1 with TRBJ2-1; 7 bases are a match to TRBD1. The V and J ends lost 6 bases and 4 bases, in that order; junction bases with no gene match: 12. The CDR3 covers 15 residues. Germline assignment: CDR1 SQVTM and CDR2 ANQGSEA. Here the CDR3 reads CSVQTGQVGYNEQFF. The CDR3 nucleotides read TGCAGCGTCCAAACTGGACAGGTGGGGTACAATGAGCAGTTCTTC.

Notes on this clonotype: With a much larger clone just one base away, this may be a read error. This chain uses TRBV5-1 with TRBJ2-5; D uncertain. Germline-derived CDR1 and CDR2 are SGHRS and YFSETQ. There are 15 residues in the CDR3. The CDR3 DNA follows: TGCGCCAGCAGCCCCAGAGACTGGAGCCAAGAGACCCCGTACTTC. Amino acids: CASSPRDWSQETPYF.

This clonotype has a count of ten or more. The chain employs TRBV28 and TRBJ2-2; 9 nucleotides agree with TRBD2. Germline values: CDR1 MDHEN, CDR2 SYDVKM. This CDR3 is 16 amino acids long. The V gene end was trimmed by 6 bases and the J gene end by 3 bases; junction bases not matched to a gene: 8. The CDR3 DNA sequence: TGTGCCAGCAGGTCCCGACTAGCGGAGGACACCGGGGAGCTGTTTTTT. Translating gives CASRSRLAEDTGELFF.

This clonotype has a count of ten or more. This chain connects TRBV4-3 to TRBJ2-5; D unresolved. Trimming took 0 bases from V and 0 from J, leaving 5 bases between them. Germline loops: CDR1 LGHNA, CDR2 YSLEER. This CDR3 has 14 residues. The CDR3 region has the DNA TGCGCCAGCAGCCAAGAGCAGTACCAAGAGACCCAGTACTTC. Its protein product is CASSQEQYQETQYF.

This clonotype was detected many times. V usage is TRBV5-1 and J usage is TRBJ2-1, with a weak D call TRBD1 (6 bases). CDR3 size: 16 residues. Trimming removed 0 bases from V and 4 bases from J, with 14 bases in between. CDR1 SGHRS and CDR2 YFSETQ come from the germline V gene. The CDR3 coding sequence is TGCGCCAGCAGCTTGGCCCAGGGGCGAAAATACAATGAGCAGTTCTTC. Protein sequence: CASSLAQGRKYNEQFF.

This clonotype was detected ten times or more. The chain couples TRBV29-1 to TRBJ2-7; 12 bases agree with TRBD1. The CDR3 sequence is 14 residues long. Germline V gene data show CDR1 as SQVTM and CDR2 as ANQGSEA. Trimming took 6 bases from V and 4 from J; bases not matched to a gene: 7. The CDR3 DNA follows: TGCAGCGTGGCGGGGGACAGGGGGCCGTACGAGCAGTACTTC. Encoded protein: CSVAGDRGPYEQYF.

This clonotype was observed at least ten times. The rearrangement links TRBV3-1 to TRBJ2-7, with 8 nucleotides matching TRBD2. CDR3 length: 15 residues. Germline V gene sequence: CDR1 LGHDT, CDR2 YNNKEL (reference sequence). V gave up 4 bases and J gave up 0 bases; unmatched junction bases: 5. This chain's CDR3 is CASSPGLGASYEQYF. Here the CDR3 DNA reads TGTGCCAGCAGCCCGGGACTAGGGGCCTCCTACGAGCAGTACTTC.

This clonotype was picked up many times. The rearrangement joins TRBV6-4 to TRBJ2-1; D is perhaps TRBD2 (6 bases). This CDR3 region has 15 residues. V was clipped by 6 bases and J by 2 bases, with 14 bases between them. The germline V gene encodes CDR1 MRHNA and CDR2 SNTAGT. The CDR3 sequence: CASSRELGAYNEQFF. The CDR3 DNA follows: TGTGCCAGCAGCCGGGAGTTAGGGGCCTACAATGAGCAGTTCTTC.

This chain uses TRBV4-3 with TRBJ2-7, with 7 bases that match TRBD1. This CDR3 has 14 amino acids. After removal of 1 base from V and 7 bases from J, the junction contained 7 bases not matched to a gene. From germline, CDR1 is LGHNA and CDR2 YSLEER. In DNA, the CDR3 is TGCGCCAGCAGCCAAGCGGTCACAGGGGAAGAGCAGTACTTC. Translating it yields CASSQAVTGEEQYF.

This clonotype was seen ten or more times. The J gene is TRBJ2-7, the V gene TRBV5-1; the D call may be TRBD1 or TRBD2 (5 bases each). V lost 3 bases, J lost 6 bases, and 16 bases lay in between. CDR1 SGHRS and CDR2 YFSETQ come from the germline V gene. This CDR3 comprises 14 residues. The CDR3 loop is CASSSNFGTAEQYF. The CDR3 coding sequence is TGCGCCAGCAGCTCAAACTTTGGGACGGCCGAGCAGTACTTC.

At least ten counts were recorded for this clonotype. V gene TRBV5-1 combines with J gene TRBJ2-7; D tentatively reads TRBD1 or TRBD2 (5 bases each). V shed 3 bases and J shed 3 bases, with 13 bases lying between them. From germline, CDR1 is SGHRS and CDR2 YFSETQ. The CDR3 is 14 residues long. This CDR3 is CASSWSGANYEQYF. The CDR3 DNA reads as TGCGCCAGCAGCTGGTCCGGGGCCAACTACGAGCAGTACTTC.

This clonotype was counted ten times or more. The chain joins TRBV4-1 to TRBJ2-1, with unresolved D. Deletions cut 1 base from V and 8 bases from J, with 9 bases between. This CDR3 has 13 residues. Germline V lookup: CDR1 MGHRA, CDR2 YSYEKL. DNA of the CDR3: TGCGCCAGCAGCCAAGGCCACGAGGATGAGCAGTTCTTC. The encoded protein is CASSQGHEDEQFF.

This clonotype was observed many times. V and J are TRBV6-1 and TRBJ2-1; D call uncertain. The V gene's germline CDR1 is MNHNS and CDR2 SASEGT. The CDR3 sequence is 11 residues long. The ends were cut back, 2 bases at V and 8 bases at J, with 4 bases in the middle. CDR3: CASSESHEQFF. The CDR3 DNA reads TGTGCCAGCAGTGAAAGCCATGAGCAGTTCTTC.

The V gene is TRBV9, the J gene TRBJ2-1; D is unclear. The CDR3 covers 13 residues. Looked up from germline, CDR1 is SGDLS and CDR2 is YYNGEE. Trimming took 4 bases from V and 10 from J, leaving 15 bases between them. CDR3 bases: TGTGCCAGCAGCTATGGCGGCCTGGTGGAGCAGTTCTTC. This sequence encodes CASSYGGLVEQFF.

V gene TRBV12-3 or TRBV12-4 combines with J gene TRBJ2-7; 7 nucleotides align to TRBD1. CDR3 length: 14 residues. Trimming at V came to 6 bases and at J to 3 bases, leaving 8 bases not matched to a gene. Written as DNA, the CDR3 is TGTGCCAGCAGCCTCTGGGACAGAAACTACGAGCAGTACTTC. Translated: CASSLWDRNYEQYF.

In its sample, this clonotype was seen many times. This sequence joins TRBV5-1 and TRBJ2-3; D is ambiguous. The germline V gene has CDR1 SGHRS and CDR2 YFSETQ. Trimming cost V 2 bases and J 4 bases, with 8 bases left between them. This CDR3 has 13 residues. The CDR3 DNA sequence: TGCGCCAGCAGCTTTCCAGCTTCAGATACGCAGTATTTT. Its translation is CASSFPASDTQYF.

This clonotype was found many times. V usage is TRBV5-6 and J usage is TRBJ1-5, with 9 bases lining up with TRBD1. Germline assignment: CDR1 SGHDT and CDR2 YYEEEE. V was clipped by 4 bases and J by 5 bases; unmatched bases: 7. The CDR3 loop spans 15 amino acids. The CDR3 protein is CASSRTGAVYQPQHF. As DNA, the CDR3 is TGTGCCAGCAGCAGGACAGGGGCGGTCTATCAGCCCCAGCATTTT.

This clonotype was counted at least ten times. V and J are TRBV4-3 and TRBJ2-7; D possibly corresponds to TRBD1 (5 bases). The CDR3 length is 14 residues. The germline gives CDR1 LGHNA, CDR2 YSLEER. Trimming cost V 4 bases and J 4 bases, with 14 bases left between them. CDR3 bases: TGCGCCAGCAGCCCCGGGCAGGGTATGTACGAGCAGTACTTC. Translation gives CASSPGQGMYEQYF.

This clonotype was detected ten times or more. This chain joins TRBV7-9 and TRBJ2-1; possibly TRBD2 for D (6 bases). From germline, CDR1 is SEHNR and CDR2 FQNEAQ (reference sequence). Trimming removed 2 bases at V and 4 bases at J, with 12 bases between. The CDR3 runs to 15 residues. CDR3 DNA sequence: TGTGCCAGCAGCTTATCCGCGGGGAAATACAATGAGCAGTTCTTC. Its translation: CASSLSAGKYNEQFF.

The chain has TRBV7-8 and TRBJ1-1; TRBD1 agrees at 7 bases. This CDR3 contains 16 residues. Germline assignment: CDR1 SGHVS and CDR2 FQNEAQ. Trimming cost V 4 bases and J 4 bases; bases outside gene matches: 12. In nucleotides, the CDR3 is TGTGCCAGCAGCTCCGGGGGGACAGTATTCGGCACTGAAGCTTTCTTT. Translating it yields CASSSGGTVFGTEAFF. Supplemented by reference TRBV7-8 and TRBJ1-1, the full variable domain reads GAGVSQSPRYKVAKRGQDVALRCDPISGHVSLFWYQQALGQGPEFLTYFQNEAQLDKSGLPSDRFFAERPEGSVSTLKIQRTQQEDSAVYLCASSSGGTVFGTEAFFGQGTRLTVV.

This clonotype was picked up many times. V usage is TRBV27 and J usage is TRBJ2-2; 10 bases align to TRBD2. The CDR3 runs to 16 residues. The germline CDR1 and CDR2 sequences are MNHEY and SMNVEV (reference sequence). J gave up 5 bases and V 2 bases, and 5 bases lay outside the gene matches. The CDR3 sequence: CASSLVAGGLTGELFF. CDR3 DNA: TGTGCCAGCAGTTTAGTAGCGGGGGGCCTTACCGGGGAGCTGTTTTTT.

This clonotype was detected ten times or more. Here the CDR3 DNA reads TGTGCCATCAGTCCCGGGACTAGTCCGGGAGAGCAGTACTTC. It codes for CAISPGTSPGEQYF. The genes are TRBV10-3 and TRBJ2-7; 8 bases line up with TRBD2. V lost 5 bases and J lost 7; bases outside the gene matches: 10. The CDR3 contains 14 residues. Germline-derived CDR1 and CDR2 are ENHRY and SYGVKD.